The rows below give T cell receptor beta chains drawn from one sample of a study of T-cell reconstitution after alpha-beta-depleted transplantation in children. From the PCR reads, TCRdb called clonotypes with MiXCR, one entry per CDR3 protein. In the table there are 170,000 or so distinct CDR3 sequences, over 5.5% of which are singletons. The sample here was PBMCs from the stem cell graft donor, taken from the stem cell graft. These receptors were obtained from a human donor who donated a stem cell graft to a child with Wiskott-Aldrich syndrome. Both conserved end residues are part of each CDR3. A D gene is named only where the DNA matches it firmly. Size is stated for part of the rows, as once, few or many counts, or as a class when the clone is expanded.

v_gene	abundance	d_gene	j_gene	CDR3nt	CDR3aa
TRBV12-3/TRBV12-4	many	TRBD1	TRBJ2-1	TGTGCCAGCTGGGGTGGAGGACAGGGGGCATGGAATGAGCAGTTCTTC	CASWGGGQGAWNEQFF
TRBV12-3/TRBV12-4	many	-	TRBJ2-5	TGTGCCAGCAGTTTATACGGGTCAGGCCAAGAGACCCAGTACTTC	CASSLYGSGQETQYF
TRBV7-2	many	TRBD1	TRBJ2-1	TGTGCCAGCAGCTTAGGAGGGACAGACAATGAGCAGTTCTTC	CASSLGGTDNEQFF
TRBV27	many	TRBD2	TRBJ2-1	TGTGCCAGCACGGGTAGCGGGAGATACTACAATGAGCAGTTCTTC	CASTGSGRYYNEQFF
TRBV20-1	many	-	TRBJ1-4	TGCAGTGCTAGAGATCCGCGACAAAATGAAAAACTGTTTTTT	CSARDPRQNEKLFF
TRBV3-1	many	TRBD1	TRBJ1-1	TGTGCCAGCAGCCAAGAAGGACAGGGCGTCACGAACACTGAAGCTTTCTTT	CASSQEGQGVTNTEAFF
TRBV7-8	-	TRBD2	TRBJ2-2	TGTGCCAGCATCGCAACTAGCGTAAACACCGGGGAGCTGTTTTTT	CASIATSVNTGELFF
TRBV29-1	many	-	TRBJ1-1	TGCAGCGTTAATACCAATGCAGGGAACACTGAAGCTTTCTTT	CSVNTNAGNTEAFF
TRBV3-1	few	-	TRBJ1-3	TGTGCCAGCAGCCAGGGCTCGGGAAACACCATATATTTT	CASSQGSGNTIYF
TRBV6-5	many	TRBD1	TRBJ1-5	TGTGCCAGCAGCCGGGACAGAGTAAGACTGAGGCCCCAGCATTTT	CASSRDRVRLRPQHF
TRBV29-1	many	-	TRBJ2-3	TGCAGCGTTGAGTGGGGGAGCCAGAGCACAGATACGCAGTATTTT	CSVEWGSQSTDTQYF
TRBV7-6	many	TRBD1	TRBJ1-2	TGTGCCAGCAGCATCGACAGGGGCCATGGCTACACCTTC	CASSIDRGHGYTF
TRBV6-5	many	TRBD1	TRBJ2-7	TGTGCCAGCAGCCCTACGGACAGGGGGCAATACGAGCAGTACTTC	CASSPTDRGQYEQYF
TRBV5-5	few	TRBD1	TRBJ2-7	TGTGCCAGCAGCTTATACAGGGGGCGCATGGGGTACGAGCAGTACTTC	CASSLYRGRMGYEQYF
TRBV11-2	few	-	TRBJ2-3	TGTGCCAGCAGCTTAGGAACTAGACCCACAGATACGCAGTATTTT	CASSLGTRPTDTQYF
TRBV5-1	many	-	TRBJ2-3	TGCGCCAGCACTGGGGAAAAAGGGGCAGATACGCAGTATTTT	CASTGEKGADTQYF
TRBV30	-	TRBD2	TRBJ2-3	TGTGCCCGGGCGCCTCCGGGACTAAATTTTCGAGATACGCAGTATTTT	CARAPPGLNFRDTQYF
TRBV20-1	many	-	TRBJ1-1	TGCAGTGCTAGAGATGATGGGCAAAACACTGAAGCTTTCTTT	CSARDDGQNTEAFF
TRBV10-3	many	TRBD1	TRBJ1-1	TGTGCCATCAGGGGGACAGGGGACACTGAAGCTTTCTTT	CAIRGTGDTEAFF
TRBV5-1	few	-	TRBJ2-7	TGCGCCAGCAGCTTGGTGCCCAATTACGAGCAGTACTTC	CASSLVPNYEQYF